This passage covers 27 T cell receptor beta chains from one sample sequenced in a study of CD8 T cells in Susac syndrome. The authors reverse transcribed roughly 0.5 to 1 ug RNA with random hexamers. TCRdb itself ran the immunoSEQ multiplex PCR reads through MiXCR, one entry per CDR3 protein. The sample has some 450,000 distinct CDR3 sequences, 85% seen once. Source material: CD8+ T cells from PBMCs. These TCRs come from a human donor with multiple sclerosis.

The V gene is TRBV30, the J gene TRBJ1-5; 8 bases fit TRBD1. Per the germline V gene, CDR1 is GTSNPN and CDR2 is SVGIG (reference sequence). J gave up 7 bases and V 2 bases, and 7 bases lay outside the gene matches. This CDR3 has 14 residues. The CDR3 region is CAWSPGTGPQPQHF. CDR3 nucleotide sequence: TGTGCCTGGAGTCCCGGGACAGGTCCCCAGCCCCAGCATTTT. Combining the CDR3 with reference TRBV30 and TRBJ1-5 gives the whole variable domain SQTIHQWPATLVQPVGSPLSLECTVEGTSNPNLYWYRQAAGRGLQLLFYSVGIGQISSEVPQNLSASRPQDRQFILSSKKLLLSDSGFYLCAWSPGTGPQPQHFGDGTRLSIL.

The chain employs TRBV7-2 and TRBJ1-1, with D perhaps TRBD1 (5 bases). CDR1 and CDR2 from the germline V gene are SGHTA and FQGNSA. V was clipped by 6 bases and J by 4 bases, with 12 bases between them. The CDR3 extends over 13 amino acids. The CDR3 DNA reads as TGTGCCAGCAGTGATCTGGGGGGCACTGAAGCTTTCTTT. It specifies CASSDLGGTEAFF.

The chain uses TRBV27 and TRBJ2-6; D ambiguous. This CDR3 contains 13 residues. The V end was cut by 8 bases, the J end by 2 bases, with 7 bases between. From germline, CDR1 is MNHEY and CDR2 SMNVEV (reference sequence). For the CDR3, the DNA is TGTGCCAGCCAGTCACCTGGGGCCAACGTCCTGACTTTC. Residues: CASQSPGANVLTF.

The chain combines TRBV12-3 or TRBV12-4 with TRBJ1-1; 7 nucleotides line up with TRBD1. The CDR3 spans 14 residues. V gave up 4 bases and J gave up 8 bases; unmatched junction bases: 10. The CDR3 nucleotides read TGTGCCAGCAGTTCGACAGGGTCGGGAGCGGAAGCTTTCTTT. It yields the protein CASSSTGSGAEAFF.

The CDR3 nucleotides read TGTGCCAGCAGCCAAGACAGGGAGGACACTGAAGCTTTCTTT. Translation: CASSQDREDTEAFF. This chain connects TRBV4-2 to TRBJ1-1; D is possibly TRBD1 (5 bases). The CDR3 runs to 14 residues. Per the germline V gene, CDR1 is LGHNA and CDR2 is YNFKEQ. V was clipped by 0 bases and J by 3 bases, with 8 bases between them.

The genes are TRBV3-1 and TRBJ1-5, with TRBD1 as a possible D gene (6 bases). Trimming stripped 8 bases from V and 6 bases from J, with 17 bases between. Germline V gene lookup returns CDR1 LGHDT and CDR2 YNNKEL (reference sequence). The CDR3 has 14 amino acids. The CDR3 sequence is CASATTGTSQPQHF. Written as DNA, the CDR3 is TGTGCCAGCGCCACCACAGGGACGAGTCAGCCCCAGCATTTT.

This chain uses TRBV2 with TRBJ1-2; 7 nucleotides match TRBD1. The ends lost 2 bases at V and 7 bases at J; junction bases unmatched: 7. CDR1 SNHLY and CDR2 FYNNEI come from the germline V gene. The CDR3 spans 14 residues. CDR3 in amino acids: CASSESDRVGGYTF. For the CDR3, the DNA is TGTGCCAGCAGTGAAAGTGACAGGGTTGGTGGCTACACCTTC.

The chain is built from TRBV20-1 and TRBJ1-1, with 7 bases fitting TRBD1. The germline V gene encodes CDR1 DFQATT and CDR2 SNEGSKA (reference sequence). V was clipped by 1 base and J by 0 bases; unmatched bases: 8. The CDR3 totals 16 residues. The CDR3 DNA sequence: TGCAGTGCTAGAGCAAGGACAGGCGGTATGAACACTGAAGCTTTCTTT. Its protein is CSARARTGGMNTEAFF.

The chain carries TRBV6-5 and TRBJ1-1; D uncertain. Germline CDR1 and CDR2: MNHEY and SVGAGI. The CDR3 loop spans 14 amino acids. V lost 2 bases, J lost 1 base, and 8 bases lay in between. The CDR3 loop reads CASSYGVSNTEAFF. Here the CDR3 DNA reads TGTGCCAGCAGTTACGGGGTCTCGAACACTGAAGCTTTCTTT.

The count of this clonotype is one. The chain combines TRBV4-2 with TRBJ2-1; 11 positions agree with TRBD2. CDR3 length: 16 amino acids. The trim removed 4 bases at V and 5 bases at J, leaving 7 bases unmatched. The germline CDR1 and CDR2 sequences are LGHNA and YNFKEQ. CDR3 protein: CASSPRLAGPDNEQFF. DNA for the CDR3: TGTGCCAGCAGCCCTAGACTAGCGGGGCCAGACAATGAGCAGTTCTTC.

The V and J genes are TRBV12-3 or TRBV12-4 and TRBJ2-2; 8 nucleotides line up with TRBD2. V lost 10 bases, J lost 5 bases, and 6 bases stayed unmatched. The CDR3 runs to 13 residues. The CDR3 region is CATHPGGTGELFF. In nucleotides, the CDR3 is TGTGCCACTCATCCGGGGGGGACCGGGGAGCTGTTTTTT.

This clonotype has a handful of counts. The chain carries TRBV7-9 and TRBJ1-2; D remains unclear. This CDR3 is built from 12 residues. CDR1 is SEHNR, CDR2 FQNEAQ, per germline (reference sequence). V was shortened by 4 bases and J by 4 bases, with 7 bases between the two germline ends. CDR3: CASSSDGYGYTF. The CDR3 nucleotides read TGTGCCAGCAGCTCCGACGGCTATGGCTACACCTTC.

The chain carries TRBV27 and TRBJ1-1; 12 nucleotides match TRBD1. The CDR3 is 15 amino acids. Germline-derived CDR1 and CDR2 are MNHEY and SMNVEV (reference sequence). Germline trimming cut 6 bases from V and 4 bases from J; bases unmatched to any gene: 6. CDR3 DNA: TGTGCCAGCAGCCCGGGACAGGGGGCGGTCACTGAAGCTTTCTTT. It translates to CASSPGQGAVTEAFF.

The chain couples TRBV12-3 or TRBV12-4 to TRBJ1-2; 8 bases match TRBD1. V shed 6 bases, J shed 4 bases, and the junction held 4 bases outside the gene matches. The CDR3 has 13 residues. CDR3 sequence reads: CASRGDRIYGYTF. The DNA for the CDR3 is TGTGCCAGCAGGGGGGACAGGATCTATGGCTACACCTTC.

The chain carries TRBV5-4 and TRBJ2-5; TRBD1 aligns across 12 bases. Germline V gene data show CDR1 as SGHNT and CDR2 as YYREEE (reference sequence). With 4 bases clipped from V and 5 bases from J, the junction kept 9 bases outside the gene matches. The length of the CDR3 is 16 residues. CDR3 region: CASSQPGQGALETQYF. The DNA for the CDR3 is TGTGCCAGCAGCCAGCCGGGACAGGGGGCTTTGGAGACCCAGTACTTC.

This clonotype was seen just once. For the CDR3, the DNA is TGTGCCACCAGCAGAGAAAAATTGGGGCCCTTCACTGAAGCTTTCTTT. This codes for CATSREKLGPFTEAFF. This rearrangement joins TRBV15 to TRBJ1-1; D might be TRBD1 (5 bases). The CDR3 has 16 residues. V dropped 0 bases and J dropped 4 bases, with 15 bases sitting between them. Germline CDR1 and CDR2: LNHNV and YYDKDF (reference sequence).

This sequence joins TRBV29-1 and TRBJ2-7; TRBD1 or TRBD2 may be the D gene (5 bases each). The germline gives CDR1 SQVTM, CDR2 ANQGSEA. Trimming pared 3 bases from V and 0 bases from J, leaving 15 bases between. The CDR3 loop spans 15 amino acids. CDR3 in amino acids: CSVDSFGDGSYEQYF. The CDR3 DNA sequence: TGCAGCGTTGATTCCTTCGGGGACGGCTCCTACGAGCAGTACTTC.

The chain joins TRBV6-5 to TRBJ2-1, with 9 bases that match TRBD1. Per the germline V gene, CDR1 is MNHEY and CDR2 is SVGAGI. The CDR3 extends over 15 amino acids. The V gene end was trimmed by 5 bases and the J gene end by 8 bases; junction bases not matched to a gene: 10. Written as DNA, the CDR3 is TGTGCCAGCAGTGACCGGGACAGGGTTTATCATGAGCAGTTCTTC. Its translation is CASSDRDRVYHEQFF.

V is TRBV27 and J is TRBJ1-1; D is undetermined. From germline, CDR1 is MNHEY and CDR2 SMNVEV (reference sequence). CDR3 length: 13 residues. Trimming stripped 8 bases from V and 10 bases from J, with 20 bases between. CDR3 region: CASGPGVPWGAFF. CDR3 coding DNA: TGTGCCAGCGGGCCTGGTGTCCCCTGGGGAGCTTTCTTT.

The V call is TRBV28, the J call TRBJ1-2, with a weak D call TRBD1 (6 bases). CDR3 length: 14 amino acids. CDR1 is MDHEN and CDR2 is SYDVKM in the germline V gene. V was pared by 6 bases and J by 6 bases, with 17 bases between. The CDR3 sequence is CASSPAGGPDGYTF. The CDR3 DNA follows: TGTGCCAGCAGCCCAGCGGGGGGGCCTGATGGCTACACCTTC.

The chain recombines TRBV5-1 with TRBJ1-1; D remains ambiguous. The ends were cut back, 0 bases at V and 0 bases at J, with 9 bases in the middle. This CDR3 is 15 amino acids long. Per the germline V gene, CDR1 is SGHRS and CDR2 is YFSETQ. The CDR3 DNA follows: TGCGCCAGCAGCTTGGGGGTAGATTTGAACACTGAAGCTTTCTTT. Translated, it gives CASSLGVDLNTEAFF.

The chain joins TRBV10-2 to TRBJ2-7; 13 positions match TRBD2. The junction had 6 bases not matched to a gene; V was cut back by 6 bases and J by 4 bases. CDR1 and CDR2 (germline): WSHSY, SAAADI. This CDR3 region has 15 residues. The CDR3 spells CASSWTSGGAYEQYF. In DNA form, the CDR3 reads TGCGCCAGCAGCTGGACTAGCGGGGGAGCTTACGAGCAGTACTTC.

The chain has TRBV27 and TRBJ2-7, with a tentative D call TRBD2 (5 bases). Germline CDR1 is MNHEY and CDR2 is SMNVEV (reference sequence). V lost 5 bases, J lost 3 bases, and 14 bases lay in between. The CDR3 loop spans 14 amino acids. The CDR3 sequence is CASSPPEVHYEQYF. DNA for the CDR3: TGTGCCAGCAGTCCTCCGGAGGTCCACTACGAGCAGTACTTC.

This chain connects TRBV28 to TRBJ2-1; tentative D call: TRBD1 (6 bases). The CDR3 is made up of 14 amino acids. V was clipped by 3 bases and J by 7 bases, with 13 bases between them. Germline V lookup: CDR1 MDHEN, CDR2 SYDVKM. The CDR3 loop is CASSLSGAKNEQFF. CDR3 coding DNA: TGTGCCAGCAGTTTGTCAGGGGCTAAAAATGAGCAGTTCTTC.

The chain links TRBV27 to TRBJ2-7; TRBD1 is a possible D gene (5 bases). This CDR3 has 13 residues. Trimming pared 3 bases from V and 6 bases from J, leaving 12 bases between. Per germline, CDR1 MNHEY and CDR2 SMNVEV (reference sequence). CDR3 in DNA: TGTGCCAGCAGTTTTAGACAGTATATCGAGCAGTACTTC. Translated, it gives CASSFRQYIEQYF.

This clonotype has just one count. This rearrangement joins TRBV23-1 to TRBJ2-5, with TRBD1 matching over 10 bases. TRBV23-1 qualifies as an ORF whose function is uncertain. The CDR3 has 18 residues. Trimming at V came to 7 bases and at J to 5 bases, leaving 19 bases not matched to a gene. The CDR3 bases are TGCGCCAGCACCAGAAACCGGGACAGGGGTAGGATTACGGAGACCCAGTACTTC. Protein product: CASTRNRDRGRITETQYF.

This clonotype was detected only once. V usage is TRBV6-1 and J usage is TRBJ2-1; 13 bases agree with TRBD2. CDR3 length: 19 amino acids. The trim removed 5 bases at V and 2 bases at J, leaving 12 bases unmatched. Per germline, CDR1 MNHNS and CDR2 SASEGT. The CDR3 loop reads CASSLTSGGTLITYNEQFF. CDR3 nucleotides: TGTGCCAGCAGTCTGACTAGCGGGGGGACCTTAATCACCTACAATGAGCAGTTCTTC.